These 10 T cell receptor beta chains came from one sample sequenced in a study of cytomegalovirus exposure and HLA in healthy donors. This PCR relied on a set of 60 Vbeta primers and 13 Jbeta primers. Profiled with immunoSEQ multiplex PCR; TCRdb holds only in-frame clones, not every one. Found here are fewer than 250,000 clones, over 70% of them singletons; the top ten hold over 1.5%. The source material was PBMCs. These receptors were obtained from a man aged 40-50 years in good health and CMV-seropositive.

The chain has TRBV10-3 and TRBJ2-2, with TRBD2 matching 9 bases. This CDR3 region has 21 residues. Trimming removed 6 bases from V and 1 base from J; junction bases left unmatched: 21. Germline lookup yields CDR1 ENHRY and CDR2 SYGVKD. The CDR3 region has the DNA TGTGCCATCAGGGCTAAACCCGGGACTAGCCAAACCGCAATGAACACCGGGGAGCTGTTTTTT. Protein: CAIRAKPGTSQTAMNTGELFF.

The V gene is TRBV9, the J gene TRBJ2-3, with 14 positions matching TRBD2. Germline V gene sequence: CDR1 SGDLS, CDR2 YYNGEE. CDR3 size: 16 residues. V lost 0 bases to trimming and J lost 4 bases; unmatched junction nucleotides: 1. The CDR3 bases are TGTGCCAGCAGCGTAGCGGGACTAGCGGGAGCAGATACGCAGTATTTT. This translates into CASSVAGLAGADTQYF.

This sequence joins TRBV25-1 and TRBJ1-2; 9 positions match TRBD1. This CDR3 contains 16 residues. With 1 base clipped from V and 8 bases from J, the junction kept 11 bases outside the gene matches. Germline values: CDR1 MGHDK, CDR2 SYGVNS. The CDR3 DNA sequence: TGTGCCAGCAGTGAATTAAGAACCCGGGACAGGGACGGCTACACCTTC. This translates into CASSELRTRDRDGYTF.

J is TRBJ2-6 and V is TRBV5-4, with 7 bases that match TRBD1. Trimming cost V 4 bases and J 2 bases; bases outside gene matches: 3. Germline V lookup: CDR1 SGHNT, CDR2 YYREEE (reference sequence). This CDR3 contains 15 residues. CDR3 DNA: TGTGCCAGCAGCGAAGGGGGCACTGGGGCCAACGTCCTGACTTTC. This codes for CASSEGGTGANVLTF.

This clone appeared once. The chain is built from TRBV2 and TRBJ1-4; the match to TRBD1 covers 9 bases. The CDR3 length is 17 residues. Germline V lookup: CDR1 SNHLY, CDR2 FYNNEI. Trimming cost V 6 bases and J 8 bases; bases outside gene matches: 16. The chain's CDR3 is CASSSAYGGQGQEKLFF. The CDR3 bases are TGTGCCAGCAGCTCCGCGTACGGGGGACAGGGCCAAGAAAAACTGTTTTTT.

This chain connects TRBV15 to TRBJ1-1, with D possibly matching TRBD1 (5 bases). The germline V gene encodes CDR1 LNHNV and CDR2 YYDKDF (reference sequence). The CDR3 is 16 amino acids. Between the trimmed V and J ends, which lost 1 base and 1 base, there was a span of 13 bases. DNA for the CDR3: TGTGCCACCAGCAGAGGGGATAGGGGTACGAACACTGAAGCTTTCTTT. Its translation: CATSRGDRGTNTEAFF.

The DNA for the CDR3 is TGCAGCGCCAGGACAGGGTCGGACACTGAAGCTTTCTTT. It is translated as CSARTGSDTEAFF. The genes are TRBV29-1 and TRBJ1-1, with 8 bases lining up with TRBD1. V was clipped by 7 bases and J by 3 bases; unmatched bases: 7. The CDR3 length is 13 residues. Germline V gene lookup returns CDR1 SQVTM and CDR2 ANQGSEA.

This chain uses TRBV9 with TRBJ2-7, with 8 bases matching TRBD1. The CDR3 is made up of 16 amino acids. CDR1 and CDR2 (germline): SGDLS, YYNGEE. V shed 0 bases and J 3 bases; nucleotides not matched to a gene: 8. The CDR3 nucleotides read TGTGCCAGCAGCGTAGCCCCGGACAGGGAGTACTACGAGCAGTACTTC. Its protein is CASSVAPDREYYEQYF.

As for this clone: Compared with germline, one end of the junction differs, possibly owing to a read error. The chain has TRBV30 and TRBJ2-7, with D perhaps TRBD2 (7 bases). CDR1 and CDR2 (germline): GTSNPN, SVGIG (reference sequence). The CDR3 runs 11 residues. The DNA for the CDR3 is TGTGCCTGGAGTGTGGGGGCGGGAGAGACGTTC. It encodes CAWSVGAGETF.

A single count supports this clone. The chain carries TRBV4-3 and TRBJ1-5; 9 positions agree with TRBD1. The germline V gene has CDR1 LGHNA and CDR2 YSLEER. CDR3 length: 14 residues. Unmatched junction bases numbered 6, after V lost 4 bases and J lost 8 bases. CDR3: CASSPQTGGEPQHF. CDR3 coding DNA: TGCGCCAGCAGCCCTCAGACAGGGGGAGAGCCCCAGCATTTT.